This is a list of T cell receptor beta chains from one sample in a study of identical twins. TCRdb reprocessed the 5' RACE reads via MiXCR and lists one record per CDR3 protein. The sample carries some 630,000 distinct CDR3 sequences, around 7.4% recorded once. These data also featured in a second study, about yellow fever vaccine responses in identical twins.

The sequenced sample was PBMCs. These receptors came from a young woman in good health. CDR3s include the opening cysteine and the closing phenylalanine or tryptophan. Each record gives: V gene, D gene, clone size, J gene, CDR3 DNA, CDR3 protein. A D gene is named only where the DNA matches it firmly. Rows give clone size only sometimes, using once, few, many, or a class for an expanded clone.

v_call: TRBV14
d_call: .
clone_size: many
j_call: TRBJ2-2
cdr3_nt: TGTGCCAGCAGCCATGGTTCTGGAAAGCCCGGGGAGCTGTTTTTT
cdr3_aa: CASSHGSGKPGELFF

v_call: TRBV7-3
d_call: TRBD1
clone_size: .
j_call: TRBJ2-1
cdr3_nt: TGTGCCAGCAGCTCGACAGGGGCAAAGCTCTACAATGAGCAGTTCTTC
cdr3_aa: CASSSTGAKLYNEQFF

v_call: TRBV3-1
d_call: .
clone_size: .
j_call: TRBJ2-3
cdr3_nt: TGTGCCAGCAGCCAAGGATACCGGGACGCAGGCACAGATACGCAGTATTTT
cdr3_aa: CASSQGYRDAGTDTQYF

v_call: TRBV5-1
d_call: .
clone_size: many
j_call: TRBJ2-1
cdr3_nt: TGCGCCAGCAGCTTGGAGACAGTCTCCTACAATGAGCAGTTCTTC
cdr3_aa: CASSLETVSYNEQFF

v_call: TRBV3-1
d_call: .
clone_size: many
j_call: TRBJ2-7
cdr3_nt: TGTGCCAGCAGCCAAGACCGCGGCCTCTACGAGCAGTACTTC
cdr3_aa: CASSQDRGLYEQYF

v_call: TRBV20-1
d_call: TRBD1
clone_size: .
j_call: TRBJ2-5
cdr3_nt: TGCAGTGCTAGAGAGATTGGGACAGGGGGAGAGACCCAGTACTTC
cdr3_aa: CSAREIGTGGETQYF

v_call: TRBV13
d_call: TRBD2
clone_size: few
j_call: TRBJ2-1
cdr3_nt: TGTGCCAGCAGCCCGTTTTCTAGCGGGATTTACAATGAGCAGTTCTTC
cdr3_aa: CASSPFSSGIYNEQFF

v_call: TRBV10-3
d_call: .
clone_size: many
j_call: TRBJ2-1
cdr3_nt: TGTGCCATCAGTGGGAGGGCTAACTCCTACAATGAGCAGTTCTTC
cdr3_aa: CAISGRANSYNEQFF

v_call: TRBV7-9
d_call: .
clone_size: many
j_call: TRBJ2-1
cdr3_nt: TGTGCCAGCAGCTTAGGTTGGGGCAGTCGGACCGTCTTC
cdr3_aa: CASSLGWGSRTVF

v_call: TRBV11-2
d_call: TRBD2
clone_size: many
j_call: TRBJ2-1
cdr3_nt: TGTGCCAGCAGCCCCCTGCGGGGGGCCGACAATGAGCAGTTCTTC
cdr3_aa: CASSPLRGADNEQFF

v_call: TRBV28
d_call: TRBD1
clone_size: few
j_call: TRBJ1-1
cdr3_nt: TGTGCCAGCAGTGTGTTGGGGACAGGGGGCACTGAAGCTTTCTTT
cdr3_aa: CASSVLGTGGTEAFF

v_call: TRBV29-1
d_call: .
clone_size: many
j_call: TRBJ2-5
cdr3_nt: TGCAGCGTTGAAGAAGGAGGGTGGGCCCTACCACCCCGAGAGACCCAGTACTTC
cdr3_aa: CSVEEGGWALPPRETQYF

v_call: TRBV15
d_call: TRBD1
clone_size: few
j_call: TRBJ2-1
cdr3_nt: TGTGCCACCGGGTCCCTGGGCCGGACAGGAGACAATGAGCAGTTCTTC
cdr3_aa: CATGSLGRTGDNEQFF

v_call: TRBV2
d_call: TRBD2
clone_size: many
j_call: TRBJ2-1
cdr3_nt: TGTGCCAGCAATGGACTAGGTGACAATGAGCAGTTCTTC
cdr3_aa: CASNGLGDNEQFF

v_call: TRBV27
d_call: .
clone_size: .
j_call: TRBJ1-2
cdr3_nt: TGTGCCAGCAGGAGGACACTTCCCTATGGCTACACCTTC
cdr3_aa: CASRRTLPYGYTF

v_call: TRBV12-3/TRBV12-4
d_call: .
clone_size: few
j_call: TRBJ2-1
cdr3_nt: TGTGCCAGCAGTTTAGAGAACAATCGGGAGCAGTTCTTC
cdr3_aa: CASSLENNREQFF

v_call: TRBV25-1
d_call: .
clone_size: few
j_call: TRBJ2-1
cdr3_nt: TGTGCCAGCAGTGAGTGGGGTCGGGGGTCCCCCACTGAGCAGTTCTTC
cdr3_aa: CASSEWGRGSPTEQFF

v_call: TRBV12-3/TRBV12-4
d_call: TRBD1
clone_size: many
j_call: TRBJ1-5
cdr3_nt: TGTGCCAGCAAACAGGGGGGCAATCAGCCCCAGCATTTT
cdr3_aa: CASKQGGNQPQHF

v_call: TRBV12-3/TRBV12-4
d_call: TRBD2
clone_size: .
j_call: TRBJ2-2
cdr3_nt: TGTGCCAGCAGTCCCTTGGGACTAGCGACCGGGGAGCTGTTTTTT
cdr3_aa: CASSPLGLATGELFF

v_call: TRBV9
d_call: TRBD1
clone_size: .
j_call: TRBJ2-2
cdr3_nt: TGTGCCAGCACCCGGGACAGTTGGACCGGGGAGCTGTTTTTT
cdr3_aa: CASTRDSWTGELFF

v_call: TRBV2
d_call: .
clone_size: .
j_call: TRBJ2-7
cdr3_nt: TGTGCCAGCAGCGGGCTCTCCTACGAGCAGTACTTC
cdr3_aa: CASSGLSYEQYF

v_call: TRBV10-3
d_call: .
clone_size: few
j_call: TRBJ2-7
cdr3_nt: TGTGCCACGAGCTTTCGGGACGGGGAGACCTACGAGCAGTACTTC
cdr3_aa: CATSFRDGETYEQYF

v_call: TRBV27
d_call: .
clone_size: .
j_call: TRBJ2-7
cdr3_nt: TGTGCCAGCAGCCGTCAGGGGTATTCCTCCAACTACGAGCAGTACTTC
cdr3_aa: CASSRQGYSSNYEQYF

v_call: TRBV5-6
d_call: .
clone_size: .
j_call: TRBJ2-1
cdr3_nt: TGTGCCAGCAGCCTCCTATCAAACAATGAGCAGTTCTTC
cdr3_aa: CASSLLSNNEQFF

v_call: TRBV29-1
d_call: TRBD1
clone_size: few
j_call: TRBJ2-2
cdr3_nt: TGCAGCGTTGAAGAGGACAGGGAGGAGCTGTTTTTT
cdr3_aa: CSVEEDREELFF

v_call: TRBV7-2
d_call: TRBD1
clone_size: few
j_call: TRBJ2-1
cdr3_nt: TGTGCCAGCAGCCCTGCCGGGGACAGGCATTACAATGAGCAGTTCTTC
cdr3_aa: CASSPAGDRHYNEQFF

v_call: TRBV6-1
d_call: .
clone_size: .
j_call: TRBJ2-5
cdr3_nt: TGTGCCAGCAGTGATGGGTGGGGCCAAGAGACCCAGTACTTC
cdr3_aa: CASSDGWGQETQYF

v_call: TRBV18
d_call: .
clone_size: few
j_call: TRBJ1-2
cdr3_nt: TGTGCCAGCTCACTAATAGGGACATCTAACTATGGCTACACCTTC
cdr3_aa: CASSLIGTSNYGYTF

v_call: TRBV4-1
d_call: .
clone_size: few
j_call: TRBJ2-7
cdr3_nt: TGCGCCAGCAGCCAAGGCCGTGGCGAGCAGTACTTC
cdr3_aa: CASSQGRGEQYF

v_call: TRBV29-1
d_call: TRBD1
clone_size: .
j_call: TRBJ2-7
cdr3_nt: TGCAGCGTTCCGGGACAGGGCTACGAGCAGTACTTC
cdr3_aa: CSVPGQGYEQYF

v_call: TRBV2
d_call: .
clone_size: .
j_call: TRBJ2-5
cdr3_nt: TGTGCCAGCAGTGAGGTGACAGGTCAAGAGACCCAGTACTTC
cdr3_aa: CASSEVTGQETQYF

v_call: TRBV12-3/TRBV12-4
d_call: .
clone_size: few
j_call: TRBJ1-1
cdr3_nt: TGTGCCAGCAGTTTTTCCGGGGGGAGCACTGAAGCTTTCTTT
cdr3_aa: CASSFSGGSTEAFF

v_call: TRBV12-3/TRBV12-4
d_call: .
clone_size: many
j_call: TRBJ2-2
cdr3_nt: TGTGCCAGCACCCTACCGACCGGGGAGCTGTTTTTT
cdr3_aa: CASTLPTGELFF

v_call: TRBV10-3
d_call: TRBD2
clone_size: many
j_call: TRBJ2-3
cdr3_nt: TGTGCCATCAGTGAGTCGGAGGGAGGGGATACGCAGTATTTT
cdr3_aa: CAISESEGGDTQYF

v_call: TRBV5-1
d_call: .
clone_size: .
j_call: TRBJ1-1
cdr3_nt: TGCGCCAGCAGCTTGTTTTCCAGCCGGATGAACACTGAAGCTTTCTTT
cdr3_aa: CASSLFSSRMNTEAFF

v_call: TRBV3-1
d_call: .
clone_size: .
j_call: TRBJ2-3
cdr3_nt: TGTGCCAGCAGCCAAATCCCAGCGAGCGGCGCAGATACGCAGTATTTT
cdr3_aa: CASSQIPASGADTQYF

v_call: TRBV12-3/TRBV12-4
d_call: .
clone_size: many
j_call: TRBJ2-3
cdr3_nt: TGTGCCAGCAGTTTTTTCCCAGATACGCAGTATTTT
cdr3_aa: CASSFFPDTQYF

v_call: TRBV27
d_call: .
clone_size: many
j_call: TRBJ2-3
cdr3_nt: TGTGCCAGCCATAGGGGAAGGACCACAGATACGCAGTATTTT
cdr3_aa: CASHRGRTTDTQYF

v_call: TRBV6-5
d_call: TRBD2
clone_size: many
j_call: TRBJ2-1
cdr3_nt: TGTGCCAGCAGTCGCGCCAGCGGGAGTTACCGAGATGAGCAGTTCTTC
cdr3_aa: CASSRASGSYRDEQFF

v_call: TRBV12-3/TRBV12-4
d_call: .
clone_size: many
j_call: TRBJ2-6
cdr3_nt: TGTGCCAGCAGTGAATGGGGCTCTGGGGCCAACGTCCTGACTTTC
cdr3_aa: CASSEWGSGANVLTF

v_call: TRBV20-1
d_call: TRBD2
clone_size: .
j_call: TRBJ2-7
cdr3_nt: TGCAGTGCAACAGGGACTAGCGGTCTCTACGAGCAGTACTTC
cdr3_aa: CSATGTSGLYEQYF